This TCR beta chain stems from a study of T-cell reconstitution after alpha-beta-depleted transplantation in children. Study outcomes and limitations: Expanded graft clones numbering several hundred reportedly gave rise to alpha-beta T cells about two months after transplant. Fresh T-cell production supplied most of the T-cell counts and diversity seen one year after transplant. TCRbeta diversity was high at day 60 in some patients (a result of surviving recipient T cells and thymic progenitors).

V gave up 6 bases and J gave up 0 bases, with 12 bases separating them. This CDR3 is built from 14 residues. The germline CDR1 and CDR2 sequences are KGHSH and LQKENI. As regards this clonotype: Antigen specificity is unknown.

For TCRbeta, the library was prepared with unique molecular identifiers. TCRdb analysed the PCR reads with MiXCR anew, one entry per CDR3 protein. Counted here are about 830,000 distinct CDR3 sequences, roughly 16% occurring once; the ten biggest clones make up around 4.5%. The sequence was collected from a male patient younger than 18 who had a stem cell transplant for acute lymphoblastic leukemia, so the T cells may come from the graft donor. The specimen was PBMCs, mostly from graft donor cells, collected 360 days after TCRalphabeta/CD19-depleted stem cell transplant. The rearrangement uses TRBV18 and TRBJ2-7; no firm D call. The CDR3 sequence: CASSALDISYEQYF. For the CDR3, the DNA is TGTGCCAGCTCCGCCCTTGACATCTCCTACGAGCAGTACTTC.